This paragraph covers one TCR beta chain sequence. The data stem from a study of control samples from healthy donors and cancer patients. Germline V gene sequence: CDR1 MNHEY, CDR2 SVGEGT. The CDR3 has 15 amino acids. With 2 bases removed from V and 6 bases from J, the gap between germline ends came to 14 bases. Libraries were prepared by immunoSEQ multiplex PCR; TCRdb keeps only in-frame clonotypes and omits some of them. This sample carries some 150,000 clones, roughly nine tenths of them seen once, and the ten largest clones take over 1.2%. This chain links TRBV6-2 or TRBV6-3 with TRBJ1-5, with D tentatively TRBD1 (5 bases). The receptor was isolated from a woman in her twenties or thirties in good health. Sequenced input: blood. The chain's CDR3 is CASSYEARVGQPQHF. DNA of the CDR3: TGTGCCAGCAGTTACGAGGCCAGGGTTGGTCAGCCCCAGCATTTT.